The 13 T cell receptor beta chains presented below share a single source sample, sequenced in a study of shared clonotypes between healthy human individuals. Profiled with immunoSEQ multiplex PCR; TCRdb holds only in-frame clones, not every one. The data show fewer than 3 million clones, 80% to 95% seen once. The specimen sequenced was naive CD4+ T cells from PBMCs. Regarding subset: CD45RA+ positively selected. These receptors were collected from a man aged 18 to 29 in good health. Some clones in this sample may be carry-over from other donors' samples.

The chain has TRBV5-1 and TRBJ2-4; D unclear. The CDR3 runs 14 residues. V lost 0 bases and J lost 0, with 4 bases in between. The germline CDR1 and CDR2 sequences are SGHRS and YFSETQ. Here the CDR3 reads CASSLDQAKNIQYF. CDR3 DNA sequence: TGCGCCAGCAGCTTGGACCAAGCCAAAAACATTCAGTACTTC.

This chain connects TRBV6-5 to TRBJ2-7; no definite D call. V was trimmed by 5 bases and J by 7 bases, leaving 18 bases between them. Germline values: CDR1 MNHEY, CDR2 SVGAGI. This CDR3 region has 14 residues. The CDR3 loop reads CASSPPGPEGEQYF. The CDR3 nucleotides are TGTGCCAGCAGTCCACCCGGACCCGAAGGGGAGCAGTACTTC.

CDR3 DNA: TGTGCCAGCAGTCCGGCCGGGACAGGGACCTACGAGCAGTACTTC. Protein product: CASSPAGTGTYEQYF. V is TRBV6-5 and J is TRBJ2-7, with 9 nucleotides matching TRBD1. The CDR3 spans 15 residues. V lost 5 bases and J lost 2; bases outside the gene matches: 7. Germline CDR1 and CDR2: MNHEY and SVGAGI.

For this clone: Other DNA sequences from this sample encode an identical CDR3 as well. V gene TRBV7-8 combines with J gene TRBJ1-1; no clear D gene. The CDR3 covers 14 residues. Germline V lookup: CDR1 SGHVS, CDR2 FQNEAQ. V dropped 1 base and J dropped 1 base, with 7 bases sitting between them. Here the CDR3 DNA reads TGTGCCAGCAGCTTAGGGGTAGAGAACACTGAAGCTTTCTTT. This codes for CASSLGVENTEAFF. Full variable domain (outside the CDR3, taken from reference TRBV7-8 and TRBJ1-1): GAGVSQSPRYKVAKRGQDVALRCDPISGHVSLFWYQQALGQGPEFLTYFQNEAQLDKSGLPSDRFFAERPEGSVSTLKIQRTQQEDSAVYLCASSLGVENTEAFFGQGTRLTVV.

The V call is TRBV7-8, the J call TRBJ2-5; 7 bases are shared with TRBD1. Per the germline V gene, CDR1 is SGHVS and CDR2 is FQNEAQ. The CDR3 is 18 amino acids. Trimming removed 2 bases from V and 2 bases from J; junction bases left unmatched: 14. The CDR3 sequence is CASSLSPLGQAIQETQYF. The CDR3, as DNA: TGTGCCAGCAGCTTATCCCCTCTAGGACAGGCCATACAAGAGACCCAGTACTTC.

The J gene is TRBJ2-3, the V gene TRBV29-1, with TRBD2 matching 7 bases. The CDR3 extends over 15 amino acids. V lost 4 bases, J lost 3 bases, and 10 bases stayed unmatched. Germline CDR1 reads SQVTM; CDR2 reads ANQGSEA. The CDR3 sequence: CSVVGWRGGTDTQYF. The CDR3, as DNA: TGCAGCGTTGTAGGTTGGAGGGGAGGGACAGATACGCAGTATTTT.

V usage is TRBV30 and J usage is TRBJ1-5; D is undetermined. The ends were cut back, 2 bases at V and 1 base at J, with 9 bases in the middle. Germline CDR1 and CDR2: GTSNPN and SVGIG (reference sequence). This CDR3 has 14 residues. This CDR3 is CAWSSTNSNQPQHF. In DNA form, the CDR3 reads TGTGCCTGGAGTAGTACGAACAGCAATCAGCCCCAGCATTTT.

This chain connects TRBV21-1 to TRBJ1-2. TRBV21-1 is given as a pseudogene. This CDR3 region has 15 residues. In DNA form, the CDR3 reads TGTGCCAGCAGCAACGGGGACCCTTCCGCAGATGGCTACACCTTC. The encoded protein is CASSNGDPSADGYTF.

This chain connects TRBV19 to TRBJ1-2; unclear D gene. Trimming removed 3 bases at V and 4 bases at J, with 9 bases between. The CDR3 spans 13 residues. CDR1 is LNHDA, CDR2 SQIVND, per germline (reference sequence). CDR3 DNA: TGTGCCAGTAGTATGCGACTGTCCTATGGCTACACCTTC. It codes for CASSMRLSYGYTF. Full variable domain (missing parts from reference TRBV19 and TRBJ1-2): DGGITQSPKYLFRKEGQNVTLSCEQNLNHDAMYWYRQDPGQGLRLIYYSQIVNDFQKGDIAEGYSVSREKKESFPLTVTSAQKNPTAFYLCASSMRLSYGYTFGSGTRLTVV.

This clone has just one count. The same CDR3 arises from other DNA sequences in this sample as well. The chain links TRBV5-1 to TRBJ2-3; D gene ambiguous. CDR1 SGHRS and CDR2 YFSETQ come from the germline V gene. This CDR3 spans 13 amino acids. V was clipped by 2 bases and J by 1 base, with 5 bases between them. The CDR3 sequence is CASSFLGTDTQYF. For the CDR3, the DNA is TGCGCCAGCAGCTTCTTAGGCACAGATACGCAGTATTTT.

The V call is TRBV28, the J call TRBJ2-6, with D unresolved. This CDR3 is 16 amino acids long. Deletions cut 5 bases from V and 0 bases from J, with 11 bases between. Germline V gene sequence: CDR1 MDHEN, CDR2 SYDVKM. This CDR3 reads CASSPGPYSGANVLTF. CDR3 bases: TGTGCCAGCAGTCCCGGGCCTTACTCTGGGGCCAACGTCCTGACTTTC.

The rearrangement joins TRBV18 to TRBJ2-3; 13 bases are a match to TRBD2. Germline V gives CDR1 KGHSH, CDR2 LQKENI. Trimming cost V 6 bases and J 2 bases; bases outside gene matches: 5. CDR3 length: 16 amino acids. In DNA, the CDR3 is TGTGCCAGCTCGCGGACTAGCGGGAGCGTCACAGATACGCAGTATTTT. This translates into CASSRTSGSVTDTQYF.

V usage is TRBV21-1 and J usage is TRBJ1-5. TRBV21-1 is deemed a pseudogene. The CDR3 contains 19 residues. The CDR3 coding sequence is TGTGCCAGCAGCAAAGCGGGTTTAGGGGAGGGACGGGGGGATCAGCCCCAGCATTTT. This codes for CASSKAGLGEGRGDQPQHF.